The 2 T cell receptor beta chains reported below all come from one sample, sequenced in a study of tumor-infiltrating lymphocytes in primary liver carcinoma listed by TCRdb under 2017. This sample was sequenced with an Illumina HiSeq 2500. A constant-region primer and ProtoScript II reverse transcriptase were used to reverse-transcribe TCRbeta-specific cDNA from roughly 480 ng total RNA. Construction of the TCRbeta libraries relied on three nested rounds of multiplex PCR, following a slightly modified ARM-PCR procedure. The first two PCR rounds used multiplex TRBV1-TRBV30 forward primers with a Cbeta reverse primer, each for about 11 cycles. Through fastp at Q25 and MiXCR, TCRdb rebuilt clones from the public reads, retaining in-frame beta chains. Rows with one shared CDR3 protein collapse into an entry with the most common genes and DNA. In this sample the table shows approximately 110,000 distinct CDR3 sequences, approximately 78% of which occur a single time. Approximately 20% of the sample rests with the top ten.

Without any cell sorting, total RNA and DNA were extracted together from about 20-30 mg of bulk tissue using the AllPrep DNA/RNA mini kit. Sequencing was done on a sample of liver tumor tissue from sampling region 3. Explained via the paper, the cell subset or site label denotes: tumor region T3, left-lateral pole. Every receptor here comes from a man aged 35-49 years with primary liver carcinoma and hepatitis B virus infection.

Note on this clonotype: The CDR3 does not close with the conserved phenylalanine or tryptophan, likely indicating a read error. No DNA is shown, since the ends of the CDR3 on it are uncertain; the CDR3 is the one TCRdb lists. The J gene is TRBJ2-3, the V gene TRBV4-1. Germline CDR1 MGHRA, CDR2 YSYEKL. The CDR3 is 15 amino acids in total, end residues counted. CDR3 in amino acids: CASNQDPSGRDTRYS.

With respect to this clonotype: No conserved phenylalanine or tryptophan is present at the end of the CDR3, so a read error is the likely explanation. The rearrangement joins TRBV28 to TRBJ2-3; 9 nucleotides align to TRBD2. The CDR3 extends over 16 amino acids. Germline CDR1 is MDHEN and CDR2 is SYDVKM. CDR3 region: CASSLSTSGYTDRQYY. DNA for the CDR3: TGTGCCAGCAGTTTATCGACTAGCGGCTACACAGATAGGCAGTATTAT.